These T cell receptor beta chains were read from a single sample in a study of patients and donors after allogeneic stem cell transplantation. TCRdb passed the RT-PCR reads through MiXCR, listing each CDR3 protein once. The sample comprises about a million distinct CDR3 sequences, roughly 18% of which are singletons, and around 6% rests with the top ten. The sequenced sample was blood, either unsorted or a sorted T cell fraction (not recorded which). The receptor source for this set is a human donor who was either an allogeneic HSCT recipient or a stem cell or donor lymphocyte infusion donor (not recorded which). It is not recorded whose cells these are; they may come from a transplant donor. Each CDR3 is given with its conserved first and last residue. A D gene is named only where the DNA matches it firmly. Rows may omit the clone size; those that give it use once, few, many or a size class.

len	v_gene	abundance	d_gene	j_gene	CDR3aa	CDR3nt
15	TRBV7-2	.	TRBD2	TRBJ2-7	CASSLAGGRANEQYF	TGTGCCAGCAGCTTAGCCGGCGGGAGAGCCAACGAGCAGTACTTC
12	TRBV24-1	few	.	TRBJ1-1	CATSAGDTEAFF	TGTGCCACCAGTGCAGGGGACACTGAAGCTTTCTTT
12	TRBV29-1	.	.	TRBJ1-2	CSVDEKGVGYTF	TGCAGCGTTGATGAGAAGGGGGTTGGCTACACCTTC
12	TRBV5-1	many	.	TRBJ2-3	CASSPEADTQYF	TGCGCCAGCAGCCCCGAAGCAGATACGCAGTATTTT
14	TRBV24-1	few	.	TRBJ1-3	CATSSGSSDGTIYF	TGTGCCACCAGTAGTGGCTCGTCGGATGGCACCATATATTTT
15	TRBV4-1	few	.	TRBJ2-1	CASSQVWEQYNEQFF	TGCGCCAGCAGCCAAGTATGGGAACAGTACAATGAGCAGTTCTTC
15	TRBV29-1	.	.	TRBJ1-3	CSVEDGIDPGNTIYF	TGCAGCGTTGAAGACGGGATAGACCCTGGAAACACCATATATTTT
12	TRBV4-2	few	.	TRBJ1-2	CASRGDRYGYTF	TGTGCCAGCAGGGGAGACAGGTATGGCTACACCTTC
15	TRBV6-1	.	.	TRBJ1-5	CASSPPRGGSQPQHF	TGTGCCAGCAGTCCCCCTAGGGGGGGCAGTCAGCCCCAGCATTTT
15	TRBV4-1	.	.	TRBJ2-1	CASSQDGAGDNEQFF	TGCGCCAGCAGCCAAGATGGCGCAGGGGACAATGAGCAGTTCTTC
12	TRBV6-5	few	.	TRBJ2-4	CASGQTKNIQYF	TGTGCCAGCGGTCAGACCAAAAACATTCAGTACTTC